One TCR beta chain is described in this entry. TCRdb keeps only in-frame clones here, not all; method: immunoSEQ multiplex PCR. The top ten hold approximately 14% of the sample, which has approximately 250,000 clones, 75% to 90% seen once. V was clipped by 2 bases and J by 3 bases, with 7 bases between them. The CDR3 sequence is 13 residues long. The data belong to a study of blood T cell repertoires in COVID-19. The J gene is TRBJ1-1, the V gene TRBV12-3 or TRBV12-4; D uncertain. Source material: peripheral blood. This sequence originates from a woman aged 70 to 79 with COVID-19, enrolled during active disease. The CDR3 is CASSLQRDTEAFF. The CDR3, as DNA: TGTGCCAGCAGTTTACAACGCGACACTGAAGCTTTCTTT.